This record concerns one T cell receptor (beta chain) sequence. Its specificity is not known. These data are taken from a study of cytotoxic CD8 clonotypes in ibrutinib-treated CLL. Overall study findings and caveats: Treatment left the uncommon public clonotypes either contracted or stable in frequency. In comparison with age-matched healthy donors, baseline clonality was higher and tracked circulating CD8+ T-cell counts. Sample timing was unmatched between remission and later-progressing patients; lymph nodes unstudied.

The CDR3 is made up of 14 amino acids. V lost 8 bases and J lost 4, with 12 bases in between. Germline assignment: CDR1 MNHEY and CDR2 SVGAGI. The authors obtained approximately 2.1 micrograms of genomic DNA from cryopreserved PBMCs for TCR beta libraries. Using immunoSEQ multiplex PCR, the repertoire was profiled, and TCRdb retains in-frame clones only, with some absent. The repertoire includes about 150,000 clones, 75% to 80% of them detected once, and 4.5% to 6.5% sits in the top ten. The J gene is TRBJ2-6, the V gene TRBV6-5; D may be TRBD2 (5 bases). The clonotype originates from a human donor with chronic lymphocytic leukemia. Sequencing used PBMCs, obtained after 24 months of ibrutinib treatment. CDR3 in DNA: TGTGCCAGCCGACCGGGATACGGGGCCAACGTCCTGACTTTC. Protein sequence: CASRPGYGANVLTF.